The next 9 T cell receptor beta chains were all read from a single sample in a study of PD-L1 blockade in urothelial cancer. Time point of the sample: peripheral blood 6 weeks after treatment start. Using immunoSEQ multiplex PCR, the repertoire was profiled, and TCRdb retains in-frame clones only, with some absent. The sample contains some 31,000 clones, less than 90% of which appear only once. The starting material was PBMCs, obtained around atezolizumab (anti-PD-L1) treatment. These receptors came from a man between 65 and 85 years old with urothelial cancer.

The chain couples TRBV5-1 to TRBJ1-4, with 7 bases that match TRBD1. Germline V gene lookup returns CDR1 SGHRS and CDR2 YFSETQ. The CDR3 spans 14 residues. Unmatched junction bases numbered 8, after V lost 4 bases and J lost 8 bases. The CDR3 here is CASSQGQSNEKLFF. The CDR3 DNA sequence: TGCGCCAGCAGCCAGGGACAGAGCAACGAAAAACTGTTTTTT. The variable domain in full, completed from reference TRBV5-1 and TRBJ1-4, reads KAGVTQTPRYLIKTRGQQVTLSCSPISGHRSVSWYQQTPGQGLQFLFEYFSETQRNKGNFPGRFSGRQFSNSRSEMNVSTLELGDSALYLCASSQGQSNEKLFFGSGTQLSVL.

The V and J genes are TRBV6-5 and TRBJ2-3; D unresolved. V dropped 6 bases and J dropped 11 bases, with 24 bases sitting between them. This CDR3 has 15 residues. Germline V CDR1 and CDR2: MNHEY, SVGAGI. CDR3 coding DNA: TGTGCCAGCAGCCTCGCCCGAGGTAACGCCCTGGGGCAGTATTTT. It specifies CASSLARGNALGQYF.

The rearrangement uses TRBV7-7 and TRBJ2-3; D possibly corresponds to TRBD2 (5 bases). Trimming stripped 3 bases from V and 0 bases from J, with 10 bases between. The CDR3 extends over 15 amino acids. CDR1 SSHAT and CDR2 FNYEAQ come from the germline V gene (reference sequence). Here the CDR3 reads CASSFTDSSTDTQYF. Here the CDR3 DNA reads TGTGCCAGCAGCTTCACGGACTCTAGCACAGATACGCAGTATTTT. The variable domain in full, completed from reference TRBV7-7 and TRBJ2-3, reads GAGVSQSPRYKVTKRGQDVTLRCDPISSHATLYWYQQALGQGPEFLTYFNYEAQPDKSGLPSDRFSAERPEGSISTLTIQRTEQRDSAMYRCASSFTDSSTDTQYFGPGTRLTVL.

This chain links TRBV18 with TRBJ2-1; TRBD2 agrees at 8 bases. V gave up 6 bases and J gave up 5 bases; unmatched junction bases: 9. The V gene's germline CDR1 is KGHSH and CDR2 LQKENI. The CDR3 is 15 amino acids. CDR3 loop: CASSVLAGLHNEQFF. For the CDR3, the DNA is TGTGCCAGCTCGGTTTTAGCGGGACTTCACAATGAGCAGTTCTTC.

The CDR3 is CASSPGRGGEQYF. CDR3 coding DNA: TGTGCCAGCAGCCCCGGGCGAGGGGGTGAGCAGTACTTC. The rearrangement links TRBV11-3 to TRBJ2-7, with D perhaps matching TRBD1 (6 bases). Trimming removed 5 bases at V and 7 bases at J, with 15 bases between. There are 13 residues in the CDR3. Per the germline V gene, CDR1 is SGHNT and CDR2 is YENEEA. Full variable domain (outside the CDR3, taken from reference TRBV11-3 and TRBJ2-7): EAGVVQSPRYKIIEKKQPVAFWCNPISGHNTLYWYLQNLGQGPELLIRYENEEAVDDSQLPKDRFSAERLKGVDSTLKIQPAELGDSAVYLCASSPGRGGEQYFGPGTRLTVT.

This clone was counted between two and nine times. The chain recombines TRBV10-2 with TRBJ1-1, with 8 bases matching TRBD1. V trimming: 4 bases; J trimming: 1 base; junction bases outside the gene matches: 8. Per the germline V gene, CDR1 is WSHSY and CDR2 is SAAADI. The length of the CDR3 is 16 residues. DNA for the CDR3: TGCGCCAGCAGTGGACCCGGGACAGGACCGAACACTGAAGCTTTCTTT. As protein: CASSGPGTGPNTEAFF.

The J gene is TRBJ1-6, the V gene TRBV7-8; possible D gene TRBD1, 6 bases. This CDR3 is built from 14 residues. V was cut by 4 bases and J by 6 bases, with 10 bases left in between. Germline V lookup: CDR1 SGHVS, CDR2 FQNEAQ. The CDR3 DNA follows: TGTGCCAGCAGCTGGACAGCGATTAATTCACCCCTCCACTTT. Protein product: CASSWTAINSPLHF.

The genes are TRBV29-1 and TRBJ2-1; D might be TRBD2 (7 bases). Trimming pared 5 bases from V and 7 bases from J, leaving 9 bases between. Germline CDR1 SQVTM, CDR2 ANQGSEA. This CDR3 contains 11 residues. The CDR3 loop is CSVRGANEQFF. The CDR3 nucleotides read TGCAGCGTTCGGGGGGCAAATGAGCAGTTCTTC.

CDR3 residues: CASSQWGLAGGPTSTDTQYF. The CDR3 coding sequence is TGCGCCAGCAGCCAATGGGGACTAGCGGGGGGACCTACTAGCACAGATACGCAGTATTTT. The chain combines TRBV4-3 with TRBJ2-3; 15 bases are shared with TRBD2. The CDR3 loop spans 20 amino acids. Germline V gene data show CDR1 as LGHNA and CDR2 as YSLEER. Trimming removed 2 bases from V and 0 bases from J; junction bases left unmatched: 9.